This T cell receptor (beta chain) was found in a study of Tregs in tolerant kidney transplant recipients. For the study at large: The nonmyeloablative bone marrow transplants came from related graft donors, with transient mixed chimerism. Findings and limits, study-wide: For some patients, primers changed over time, blocking nucleotide-level comparison. Biological reproducibility was not directly addressed, but technical replication error appeared minimal.

Assay: immunoSEQ multiplex PCR; the TCRdb copy retains only in-frame clones and omits some. The repertoire holds 60,000 to 95,000 clones, with 95% to 98% as singletons. Per germline, CDR1 LNHDA and CDR2 SQIVND (reference sequence). V dropped 5 bases and J dropped 7 bases, with 12 bases sitting between them. The CDR3 loop spans 13 amino acids. Regarding this clone: Its antigen is still unknown.

The V gene is TRBV19, the J gene TRBJ1-5, with no clear D. This TCR came from a human donor who received a combined kidney and bone marrow transplant. Here the sequenced sample was CD4+ T cells from blood, taken before the transplant. CDR3 DNA: TGTGCCAGTAGTCTCCGGTTCGAACAGCCCCAGCATTTT. As protein: CASSLRFEQPQHF. Full variable domain (rest looked up from reference TRBV19 and TRBJ1-5): DGGITQSPKYLFRKEGQNVTLSCEQNLNHDAMYWYRQDPGQGLRLIYYSQIVNDFQKGDIAEGYSVSREKKESFPLTVTSAQKNPTAFYLCASSLRFEQPQHFGDGTRLSIL.